The next 15 T cell receptor beta chains were all read from a single sample in a study of monozygotic twins with inflammatory bowel disease. TCRdb re-called the 5' RACE reads; every CDR3 protein appears as one record, without DNA. Recorded for this sample: tens of thousands of distinct CDR3 sequences. The sequencing input was blood. The receptors were sampled from a human donor with ulcerative colitis or Crohn's disease, or a healthy co-twin of an affected twin (not recorded which).

The chain joins TRBV19 to TRBJ2-1; with no DNA, the TCRdb D assignment of TRBD1 cannot be verified. The CDR3 consists of 13 residues. Germline CDR1 LNHDA, CDR2 SQIVND (reference sequence). CDR3 sequence reads: CAVSRGPYNEQFF.

This sequence joins TRBV2 and TRBJ1-5; absent DNA, TCRdb's TRBD1 call cannot be checked. CDR1 and CDR2 from the germline V gene are SNHLY and FYNNEI. The CDR3 covers 14 residues. The CDR3 region is CASSDRQGNQPQHF.

The genes are TRBV20-1 and TRBJ2-5. This CDR3 has 13 amino acids. Germline CDR1 DFQATT, CDR2 SNEGSKA (reference sequence). The CDR3 protein is CSARVFARETQYF.

The genes are TRBV14 and TRBJ1-2; TCRdb returns TRBD1, unconfirmable since there is no DNA. The CDR3 consists of 17 residues. CDR1 and CDR2 from the germline V gene are SGHDN and FVKESK. CDR3 sequence: CASSPLLTGVPSYGYTF.

J is TRBJ2-1 and V is TRBV20-1; TCRdb proposes TRBD2, but this gene call is untestable without DNA. The CDR3 consists of 15 residues. Germline V gene sequence: CDR1 DFQATT, CDR2 SNEGSKA (reference sequence). CDR3 protein: CSARDGREPYNEQFF.

The genes are TRBV20-1 and TRBJ2-3; TCRdb gives TRBD1 as the D gene, but with no DNA this cannot be confirmed. CDR1 and CDR2 (germline): DFQATT, SNEGSKA (reference sequence). The CDR3 consists of 15 residues. The CDR3 loop reads CSAAPGGGYTDTQYF.

The J gene is TRBJ2-7, the V gene TRBV6-6; TCRdb designates TRBD1, a call that cannot be tested without DNA. Germline V CDR1 and CDR2: MNHNY, SVGAGI (reference sequence). The CDR3 totals 13 residues. The CDR3 spells CASSTTGVYEQYF.

The chain carries TRBV20-1 and TRBJ2-3. The CDR3 spans 12 residues. CDR1 DFQATT and CDR2 SNEGSKA come from the germline V gene (reference sequence). The CDR3 spells CSALLHQDTQYF.

V gene TRBV14 combines with J gene TRBJ2-3. The V gene's germline CDR1 is SGHDN and CDR2 FVKESK. The CDR3 extends over 15 amino acids. CDR3 loop: CASSQGRWRPDTQYF.

This chain uses TRBV5-5 with TRBJ2-5. This CDR3 has 13 amino acids. Germline CDR1 SGHKS, CDR2 YYEKEE (reference sequence). The CDR3 protein is CASRDRYQETQYF.

The chain combines TRBV3-1 with TRBJ2-3; no DNA is available, so the TRBD2 call from TCRdb remains unchecked. Germline loops: CDR1 LGHDT, CDR2 YNNKEL (reference sequence). CDR3 length: 15 amino acids. CDR3 region: CASWGGAGGPDTQYF.

The V and J genes are TRBV19 and TRBJ2-2. This CDR3 comprises 13 residues. Germline V gives CDR1 LNHDA, CDR2 SQIVND (reference sequence). The CDR3 loop is CASSRLRTGELFF.

The chain couples TRBV4-1 to TRBJ1-2; there is no DNA to check the TCRdb D call of TRBD1. The germline V gene encodes CDR1 MGHRA and CDR2 YSYEKL. The CDR3 contains 14 residues. CDR3 protein: CASRDKGRGNGYTF.

CDR3: CASRERGAGNTIYF. The chain recombines TRBV7-9 with TRBJ1-3; TCRdb calls TRBD1, which cannot be checked without DNA. This CDR3 is built from 14 residues. CDR1 is SEHNR and CDR2 is FQNEAQ in the germline V gene (reference sequence).

The gene calls are TRBV10-3 and TRBJ1-1. Germline loops: CDR1 ENHRY, CDR2 SYGVKD. The CDR3 length is 13 residues. This CDR3 is CAISERVDTEAFF.